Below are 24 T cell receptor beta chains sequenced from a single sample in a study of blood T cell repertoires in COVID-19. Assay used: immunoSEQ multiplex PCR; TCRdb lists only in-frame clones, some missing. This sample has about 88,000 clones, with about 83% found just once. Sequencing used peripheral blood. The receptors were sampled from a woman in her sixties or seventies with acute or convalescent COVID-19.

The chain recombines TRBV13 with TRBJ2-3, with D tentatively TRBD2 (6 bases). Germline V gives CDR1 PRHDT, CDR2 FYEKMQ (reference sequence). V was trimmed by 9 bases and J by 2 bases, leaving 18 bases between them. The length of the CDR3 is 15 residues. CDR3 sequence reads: CASAERAPSTDTQYF. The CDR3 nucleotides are TGTGCCAGTGCCGAGCGGGCACCATCCACAGATACGCAGTATTTT.

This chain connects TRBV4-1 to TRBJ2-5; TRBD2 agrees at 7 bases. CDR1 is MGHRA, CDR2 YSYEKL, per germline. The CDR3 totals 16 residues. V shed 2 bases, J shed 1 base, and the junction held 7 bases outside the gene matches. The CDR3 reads CASSQTTGTIQETQYF. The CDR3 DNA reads TGCGCCAGCAGCCAAACTACCGGGACTATCCAAGAGACCCAGTACTTC.

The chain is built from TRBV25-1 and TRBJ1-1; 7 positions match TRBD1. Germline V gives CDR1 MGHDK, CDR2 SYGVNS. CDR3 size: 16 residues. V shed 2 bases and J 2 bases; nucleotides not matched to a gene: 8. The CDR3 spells CASSEDRVAFNTEAFF. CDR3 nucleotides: TGTGCCAGCAGTGAAGACAGGGTTGCATTCAACACTGAAGCTTTCTTT.

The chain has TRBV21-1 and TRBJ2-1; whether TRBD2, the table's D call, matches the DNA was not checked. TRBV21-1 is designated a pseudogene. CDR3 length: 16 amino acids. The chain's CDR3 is CASRVNGTRNCNEQFF. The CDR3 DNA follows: TGTGCCAGCAGGGTCAACGGGACTAGGAATTGCAATGAGCAGTTCTTC.

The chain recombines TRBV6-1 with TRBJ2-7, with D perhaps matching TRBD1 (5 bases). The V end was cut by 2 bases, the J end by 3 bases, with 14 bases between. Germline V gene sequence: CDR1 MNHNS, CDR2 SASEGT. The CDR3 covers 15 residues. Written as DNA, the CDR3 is TGTGCCAGCAGTGAAAGGGGTCCCCTATACTACGAGCAGTACGTC. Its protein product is CASSERGPLYYEQYV.

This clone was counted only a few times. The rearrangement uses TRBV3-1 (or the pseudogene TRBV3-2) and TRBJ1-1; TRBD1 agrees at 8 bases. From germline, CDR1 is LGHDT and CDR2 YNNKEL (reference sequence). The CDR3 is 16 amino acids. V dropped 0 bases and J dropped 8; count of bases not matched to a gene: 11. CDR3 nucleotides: TGTGCCAGCAGCCAAGACCCAGGGAATCGGGACAGGGAAGCTTTCTTT. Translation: CASSQDPGNRDREAFF.

The CDR3 sequence: CASSYSTGGGYGYTF. The CDR3 DNA reads as TGTGCCAGCAGTTACTCTACAGGGGGCGGCTATGGCTACACCTTC. The rearrangement joins TRBV6-5 to TRBJ1-2; TRBD1 agrees at 9 bases. V lost 0 bases to trimming and J lost 4 bases; unmatched junction nucleotides: 3. CDR1 is MNHEY, CDR2 SVGAGI, per germline. The CDR3 consists of 15 residues.

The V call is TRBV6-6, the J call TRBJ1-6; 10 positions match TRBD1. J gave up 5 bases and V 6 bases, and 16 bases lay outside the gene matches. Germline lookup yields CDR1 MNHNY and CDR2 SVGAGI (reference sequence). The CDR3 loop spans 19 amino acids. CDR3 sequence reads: CASSHSGTGALVDNSPLHF. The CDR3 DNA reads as TGTGCCAGCAGCCACTCCGGGACAGGGGCTCTCGTGGATAATTCACCCCTCCACTTT.

The chain's CDR3 is CASSPSLAGAIDTQYF. CDR3 nucleotides: TGTGCCAGCAGCCCAAGCTTAGCGGGAGCGATAGATACGCAGTATTTT. The chain has TRBV3-1 (or the pseudogene TRBV3-2) and TRBJ2-3; TRBD2 agrees at 9 bases. Losses at the gene ends were 4 bases for V and 5 bases for J; bases not matched to a gene: 10. Germline V lookup: CDR1 LGHDT, CDR2 YNNKEL (reference sequence). This CDR3 comprises 16 residues.

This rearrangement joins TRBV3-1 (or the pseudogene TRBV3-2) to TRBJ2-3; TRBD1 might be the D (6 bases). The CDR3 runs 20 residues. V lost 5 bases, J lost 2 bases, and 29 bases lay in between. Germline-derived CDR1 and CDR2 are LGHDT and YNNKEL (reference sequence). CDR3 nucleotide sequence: TGTGCCAGCAGCTCTATCCCGGGACACCAGGATGAAGGTGTCACAGATACGCAGTATTTT. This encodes CASSSIPGHQDEGVTDTQYF.

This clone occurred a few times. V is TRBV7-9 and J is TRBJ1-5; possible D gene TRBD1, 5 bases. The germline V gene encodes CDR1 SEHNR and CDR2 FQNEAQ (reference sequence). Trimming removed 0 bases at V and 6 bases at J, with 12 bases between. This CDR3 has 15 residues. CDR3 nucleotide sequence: TGTGCCAGCAGCTTAGCGGTTGGGGGAGGTCAGCCCCAGCATTTT. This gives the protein CASSLAVGGGQPQHF.

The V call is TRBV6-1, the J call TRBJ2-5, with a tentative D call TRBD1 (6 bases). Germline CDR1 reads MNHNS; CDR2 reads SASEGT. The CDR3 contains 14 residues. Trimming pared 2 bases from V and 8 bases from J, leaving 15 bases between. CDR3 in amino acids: CASSEPDRMRTQYF. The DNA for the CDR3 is TGTGCCAGCAGTGAACCGGACAGAATGAGAACCCAGTACTTC.

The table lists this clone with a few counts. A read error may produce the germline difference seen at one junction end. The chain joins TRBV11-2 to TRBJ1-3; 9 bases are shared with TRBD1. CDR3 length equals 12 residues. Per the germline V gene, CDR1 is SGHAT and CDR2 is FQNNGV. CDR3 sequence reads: CASSLEGTGKNF. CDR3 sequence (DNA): TGTGCCAGCAGCTTGGAGGGGACAGGGAAGAATTTT.

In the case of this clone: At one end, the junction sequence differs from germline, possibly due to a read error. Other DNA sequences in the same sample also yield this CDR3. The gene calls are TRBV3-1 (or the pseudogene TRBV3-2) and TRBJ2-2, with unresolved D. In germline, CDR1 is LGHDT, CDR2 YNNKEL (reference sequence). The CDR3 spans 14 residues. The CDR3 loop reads CASSPQITSGELFF. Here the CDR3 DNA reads TGCGCCAGCAGCCCCCAGATCACGTCCGGGGAGCTGTTTTTT.

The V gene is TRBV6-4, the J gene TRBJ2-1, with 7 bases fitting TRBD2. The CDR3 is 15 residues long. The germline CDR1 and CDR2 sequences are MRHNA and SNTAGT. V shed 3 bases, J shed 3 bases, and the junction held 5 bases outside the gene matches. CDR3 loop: CASSDSAGDYNEQFF. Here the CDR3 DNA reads TGTGCCAGCAGTGATTCCGCGGGGGACTACAATGAGCAGTTCTTC.

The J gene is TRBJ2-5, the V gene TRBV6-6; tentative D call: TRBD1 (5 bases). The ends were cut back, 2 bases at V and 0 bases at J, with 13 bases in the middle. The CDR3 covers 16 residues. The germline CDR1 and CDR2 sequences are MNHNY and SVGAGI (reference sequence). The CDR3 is CASSYGGRAYQETQYF. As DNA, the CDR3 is TGTGCCAGCAGTTACGGCGGCAGGGCCTACCAAGAGACCCAGTACTTC.

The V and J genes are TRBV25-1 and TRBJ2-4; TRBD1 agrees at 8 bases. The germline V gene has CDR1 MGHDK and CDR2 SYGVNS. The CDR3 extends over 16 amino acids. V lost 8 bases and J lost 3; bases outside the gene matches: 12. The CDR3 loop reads CASAEGGQGDKNIQYF. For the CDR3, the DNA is TGTGCCAGCGCCGAGGGAGGACAGGGCGACAAAAACATTCAGTACTTC.

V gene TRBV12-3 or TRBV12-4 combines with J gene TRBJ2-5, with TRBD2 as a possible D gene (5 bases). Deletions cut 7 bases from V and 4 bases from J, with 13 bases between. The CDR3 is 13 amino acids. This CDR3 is CASKAGVAETQYF. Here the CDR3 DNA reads TGTGCCAGCAAGGCCGGGGTGGCAGAGACCCAGTACTTC.

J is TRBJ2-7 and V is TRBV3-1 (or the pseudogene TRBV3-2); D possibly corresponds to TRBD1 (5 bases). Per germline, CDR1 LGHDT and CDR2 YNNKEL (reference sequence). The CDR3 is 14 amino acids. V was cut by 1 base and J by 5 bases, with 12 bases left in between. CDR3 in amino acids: CASSQGKGSHEQYV. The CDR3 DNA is TGTGCCAGCAGCCAAGGGAAGGGGTCCCACGAGCAGTACGTC.

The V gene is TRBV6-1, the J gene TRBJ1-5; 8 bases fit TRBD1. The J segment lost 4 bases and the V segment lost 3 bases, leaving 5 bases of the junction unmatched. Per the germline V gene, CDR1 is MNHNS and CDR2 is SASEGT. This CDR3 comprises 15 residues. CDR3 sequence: CASSDWTGKNQPQHF. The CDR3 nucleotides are TGTGCCAGCAGTGATTGGACAGGGAAGAATCAGCCCCAGCATTTT.

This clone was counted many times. The CDR3 nucleotides read TGTGCCAGCAGGACGCAGGGGGCGAGTGGCTACACCTTC. Translation: CASRTQGASGYTF. This chain connects TRBV6-5 to TRBJ1-2, with 8 positions matching TRBD1. The CDR3 runs to 13 residues. With V trimmed by 6 bases and J by 7 bases, 7 bases remained unmatched. The V gene's germline CDR1 is MNHEY and CDR2 SVGAGI.

The CDR3 DNA is TGTGCCAGCAGCCCTAGCGCGAACACCGGGGAGCTGTTTTTT. Its protein product is CASSPSANTGELFF. The chain joins TRBV7-2 to TRBJ2-2, with D tentatively TRBD2 (6 bases). The germline V gene has CDR1 SGHTA and CDR2 FQGNSA. CDR3 length equals 14 residues. The V end was cut by 5 bases, the J end by 0 bases, with 7 bases between.

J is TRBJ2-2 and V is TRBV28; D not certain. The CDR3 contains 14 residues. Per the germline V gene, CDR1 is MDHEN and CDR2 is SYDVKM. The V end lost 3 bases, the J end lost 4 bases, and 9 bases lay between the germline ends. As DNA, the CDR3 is TGTGCCAGCAGTTTTCATAGCACCACCGGGGAGCTGTTTTTT. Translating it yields CASSFHSTTGELFF.

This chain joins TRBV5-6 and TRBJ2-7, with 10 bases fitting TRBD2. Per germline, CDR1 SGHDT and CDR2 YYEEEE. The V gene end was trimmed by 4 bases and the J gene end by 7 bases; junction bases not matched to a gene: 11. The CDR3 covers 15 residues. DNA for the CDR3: TGTGCCAGCAGCGGGACTAGCGCTCCCCGGGGGGAGCAGTACGTC. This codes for CASSGTSAPRGEQYV.